This TCR beta chain was identified in a study of cytomegalovirus exposure and HLA in healthy donors. 60 Vbeta and 13 Jbeta primers were used in PCR. The method was immunoSEQ multiplex PCR; TCRdb's version includes in-frame clones alone and lacks a portion of them. The sample holds tens of thousands of clones. Study outcomes and limitations: Some TCR beta chains (about 180 of them) were listed as cytomegalovirus-associated. Most observed TCR sequences were rare, whereas some public TCRs were detected in many donors. Reportedly, HLA-A and HLA-B alleles of most subjects were accurately predicted from TCR beta.

In regard to this clone: Its antigen remains unknown.

With 3 bases clipped from V and 3 bases from J, the junction kept 5 bases outside the gene matches. Germline assignment: CDR1 GTSNPN and CDR2 SVGIG (reference sequence). CDR3 length equals 13 residues. This receptor was identified in a woman aged 25 to 39 in good health and CMV-seronegative. Sample: PBMCs. The chain combines TRBV30 with TRBJ2-7; 7 bases map to TRBD1. CDR3 nucleotides: TGTGCCTGGAGCCAGACAGGGCTCTACGAGCAGTACTTC. Encoded protein: CAWSQTGLYEQYF. Drawing the rest from reference TRBV30 and TRBJ2-7, the complete variable domain is SQTIHQWPATLVQPVGSPLSLECTVEGTSNPNLYWYRQAAGRGLQLLFYSVGIGQISSEVPQNLSASRPQDRQFILSSKKLLLSDSGFYLCAWSQTGLYEQYFGPGTRLTVT.